This T cell receptor beta chain was profiled in a study of T cell repertoires in cytomegalovirus infection. Overall study: Public TCR beta signatures marked donors with CMV infection and the matching HLA.

TCRdb independently ran MiXCR on the reads; one entry per CDR3 protein. The repertoire includes more than 150,000 distinct CDR3 sequences, over 25% of them detected once, and just over 30% sits in the top ten. This clonotype was seen at least ten times. The antigen remains undetermined. The V gene end was trimmed by 1 base and the J gene end by 5 bases; junction bases not matched to a gene: 7. Germline-derived CDR1 and CDR2 are SGHVS and FQNEAQ. This CDR3 has 16 residues. Broader study findings: Public TCR beta family frequency separated CMV-and-HLA carriers, including in an independent cohort.

The chain joins TRBV7-8 to TRBJ1-1; 10 bases fit TRBD1. The sequencing sample was made of PBMCs. This receptor was identified in a human donor in good health (CMV status not recorded). Some clones in this sample may be carry-over from other donors' samples. The chain's CDR3 is CASSLGDRGGGTEAFF. CDR3 bases: TGTGCCAGCAGCTTAGGGGACAGGGGAGGAGGAACTGAAGCTTTCTTT.